This passage covers 8 T cell receptor beta chains from one sample sequenced in a study of T cell responses to AZD1222 COVID-19 vaccine. The table came from immunoSEQ multiplex PCR; TCRdb's copy has only in-frame clones and leaves some out. Among some 110,000 clones listed, 87% were seen once. The source was peripheral blood, collected on day 0 of AZD1222 vaccination. The receptors stem from an adult in good health.

In its sample, this clone was seen a few times. The chain couples TRBV6-5 to TRBJ1-2, with D tentatively TRBD1 (6 bases). The V end was cut by 6 bases, the J end by 4 bases, with 12 bases between. Germline CDR1 MNHEY, CDR2 SVGAGI. CDR3 length equals 13 residues. Here the CDR3 DNA reads TGTGCCAGCAGACTTACAGGGCCCTATGGCTACACCTTC. Its translation is CASRLTGPYGYTF.

The CDR3 bases are TGTGCCAGCAGTGAATATTTGCCGGGGAGCGACACCGGGGAGCTGTTTTTT. As protein: CASSEYLPGSDTGELFF. The V call is TRBV25-1, the J call TRBJ2-2; D perhaps matches TRBD2 (5 bases). The CDR3 is made up of 17 amino acids. Germline V gives CDR1 MGHDK, CDR2 SYGVNS. V was trimmed by 0 bases and J by 3 bases, leaving 14 bases between them.

This chain connects TRBV28 to TRBJ1-1, with 7 positions matching TRBD1. The CDR3 has 13 residues. V lost 7 bases and J lost 8; bases outside the gene matches: 10. The germline V gene has CDR1 MDHEN and CDR2 SYDVKM. The CDR3 sequence is CASTPHVTGEAFF. The CDR3 bases are TGTGCCAGCACCCCGCACGTGACAGGGGAAGCTTTCTTT.

This clone was seen a handful of times. This chain connects TRBV29-1 to TRBJ2-4; a possible D gene is TRBD1 (5 bases). The germline V gene encodes CDR1 SQVTM and CDR2 ANQGSEA. The CDR3 consists of 11 residues. V lost 7 bases, J lost 9 bases, and 13 bases lay in between. The CDR3 sequence is CSGATGGIQYF. CDR3 DNA sequence: TGCAGCGGGGCAACAGGCGGCATTCAGTACTTC.

CDR3 amino acids: CASSLRTVMNTEAFF. CDR3 DNA sequence: TGTGCCAGCAGCTTGAGGACAGTGATGAACACTGAAGCTTTCTTT. This chain uses TRBV5-8 with TRBJ1-1; D may be TRBD1 (6 bases). Trimming stripped 1 base from V and 0 bases from J, with 10 bases between. This CDR3 is built from 15 residues. The germline V gene has CDR1 SGHTS and CDR2 YDEGEE. Drawing the rest from reference TRBV5-8 and TRBJ1-1, the complete variable domain is EAGVTQSPTHLIKTRGQQATLRCSPISGHTSVYWYQQALGLGLQFLLWYDEGEERNRGNFPPRFSGRQFPNYSSELNVNALELEDSALYLCASSLRTVMNTEAFFGQGTRLTVV.

This CDR3 is CASRSFSSYEQYF. The CDR3, as DNA: TGTGCCAGCAGGTCTTTCAGCTCCTACGAGCAGTACTTC. The J gene is TRBJ2-7, the V gene TRBV5-6; unclear D gene. V was trimmed by 5 bases and J by 0 bases, leaving 9 bases between them. The germline gives CDR1 SGHDT, CDR2 YYEEEE. CDR3 length: 13 amino acids.

The chain couples TRBV4-1 to TRBJ1-1; perhaps TRBD1 as D (5 bases). V gave up 2 bases and J gave up 1 base, with 5 bases separating them. CDR3 length equals 13 residues. In germline, CDR1 is MGHRA, CDR2 YSYEKL. The CDR3 DNA follows: TGCGCCAGCAGCCAAACAGGGAACACTGAAGCTTTCTTT. Its translation is CASSQTGNTEAFF.

J is TRBJ2-7 and V is TRBV6-1, with 8 bases fitting TRBD1. This CDR3 is built from 19 residues. From germline, CDR1 is MNHNS and CDR2 SASEGT. Trimming took 2 bases from V and 0 from J; bases not matched to a gene: 15. The CDR3 bases are TGTGCCAGCAGTGAACTAGGACAGGGAATCAAGCGGTACTCCTACGAGCAGTACTTC. This codes for CASSELGQGIKRYSYEQYF.